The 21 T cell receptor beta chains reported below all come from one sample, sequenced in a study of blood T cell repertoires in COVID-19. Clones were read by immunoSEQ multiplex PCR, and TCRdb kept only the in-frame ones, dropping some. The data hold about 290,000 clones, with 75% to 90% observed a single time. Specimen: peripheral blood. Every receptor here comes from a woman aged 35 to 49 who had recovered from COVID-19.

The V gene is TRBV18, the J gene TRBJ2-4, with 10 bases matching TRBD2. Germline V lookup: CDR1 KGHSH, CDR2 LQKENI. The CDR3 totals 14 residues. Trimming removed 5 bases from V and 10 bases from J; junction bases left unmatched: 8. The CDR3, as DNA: TGTGCCAGCTCAACCGGGACTAGCGAACTGATTCAGTACTTC. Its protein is CASSTGTSELIQYF.

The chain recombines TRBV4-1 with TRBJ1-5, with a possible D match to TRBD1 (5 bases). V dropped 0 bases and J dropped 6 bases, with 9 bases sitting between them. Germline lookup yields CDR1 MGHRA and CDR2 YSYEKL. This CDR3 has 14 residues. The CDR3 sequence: CASSQEGGFQPQHF. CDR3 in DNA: TGCGCCAGCAGCCAAGAGGGGGGATTTCAGCCCCAGCATTTT.

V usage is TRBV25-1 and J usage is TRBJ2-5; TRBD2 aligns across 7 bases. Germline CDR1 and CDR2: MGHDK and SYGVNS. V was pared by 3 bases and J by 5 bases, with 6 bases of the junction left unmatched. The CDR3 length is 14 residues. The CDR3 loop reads CASSDRGSGETQYF. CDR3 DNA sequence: TGTGCCAGCAGTGACCGCGGGAGCGGGGAGACCCAGTACTTC.

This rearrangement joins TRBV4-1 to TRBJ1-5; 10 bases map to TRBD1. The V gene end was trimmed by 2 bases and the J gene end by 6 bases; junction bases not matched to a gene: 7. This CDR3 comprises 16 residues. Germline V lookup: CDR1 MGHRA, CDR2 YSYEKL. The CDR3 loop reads CASSQPSDRGSQPQHF. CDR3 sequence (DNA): TGCGCCAGCAGCCAACCTTCGGACAGGGGGTCTCAGCCCCAGCATTTT.

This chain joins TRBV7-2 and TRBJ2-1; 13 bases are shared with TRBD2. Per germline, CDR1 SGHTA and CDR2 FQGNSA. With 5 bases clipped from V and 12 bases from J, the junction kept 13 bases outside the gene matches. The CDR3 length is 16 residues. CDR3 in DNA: TGTGCCAGCAGCCAACGGACTAGCGGGAGTGGGTCAAGGCAGTTCTTC. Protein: CASSQRTSGSGSRQFF.

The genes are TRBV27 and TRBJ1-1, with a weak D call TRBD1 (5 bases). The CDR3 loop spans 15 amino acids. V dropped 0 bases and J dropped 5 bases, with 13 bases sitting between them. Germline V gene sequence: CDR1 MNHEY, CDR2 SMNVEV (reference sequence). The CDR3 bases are TGTGCCAGCAGTTTATCCCCGACGGGGGGGACTGAAGCTTTCTTT. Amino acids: CASSLSPTGGTEAFF.

The CDR3 region has the DNA TGTGCCAGCAGTGACCACCCCGGGGAGCCTGAGCAGTTCTTC. Its translation: CASSDHPGEPEQFF. The chain employs TRBV27 and TRBJ2-1; TRBD2 is a possible D gene (5 bases). V was clipped by 5 bases and J by 9 bases, with 17 bases between them. Germline assignment: CDR1 MNHEY and CDR2 SMNVEV (reference sequence). This CDR3 region has 14 residues.

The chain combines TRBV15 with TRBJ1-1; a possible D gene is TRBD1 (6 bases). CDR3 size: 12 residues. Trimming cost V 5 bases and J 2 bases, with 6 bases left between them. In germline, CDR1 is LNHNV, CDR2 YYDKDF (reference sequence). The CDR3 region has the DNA TGTGCCACCAGCGGGACAAACACTGAAGCTTTCTTT. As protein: CATSGTNTEAFF.

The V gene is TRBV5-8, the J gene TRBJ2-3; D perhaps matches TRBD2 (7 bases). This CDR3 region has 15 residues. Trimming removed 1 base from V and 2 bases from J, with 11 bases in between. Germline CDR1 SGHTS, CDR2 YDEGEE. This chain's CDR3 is CASSLPAGATDTQYF. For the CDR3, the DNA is TGTGCCAGCAGCTTGCCTGCGGGGGCCACAGATACGCAGTATTTT.

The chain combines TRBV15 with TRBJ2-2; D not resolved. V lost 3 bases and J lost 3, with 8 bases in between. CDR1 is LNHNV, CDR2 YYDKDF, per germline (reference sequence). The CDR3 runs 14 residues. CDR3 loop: CATSSSADTGELFF. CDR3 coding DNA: TGTGCCACCAGCAGTTCCGCGGACACCGGGGAGCTGTTTTTT.

In DNA, the CDR3 is TGCGCCAGCAGCTCAGCAGGGGGAACCAATGAGCAGTTCTTC. Amino acid sequence: CASSSAGGTNEQFF. The chain joins TRBV5-1 to TRBJ2-1; 7 nucleotides line up with TRBD1. Germline lookup yields CDR1 SGHRS and CDR2 YFSETQ. Trimming removed 3 bases from V and 6 bases from J; junction bases left unmatched: 6. The CDR3 consists of 14 residues.

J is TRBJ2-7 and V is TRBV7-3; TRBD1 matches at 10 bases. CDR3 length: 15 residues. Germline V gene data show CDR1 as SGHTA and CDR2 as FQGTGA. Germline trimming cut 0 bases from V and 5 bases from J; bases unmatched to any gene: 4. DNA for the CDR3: TGTGCCAGCAGCTTAACGGGACAGGGGACCCACGAGCAGTACTTC. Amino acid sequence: CASSLTGQGTHEQYF.

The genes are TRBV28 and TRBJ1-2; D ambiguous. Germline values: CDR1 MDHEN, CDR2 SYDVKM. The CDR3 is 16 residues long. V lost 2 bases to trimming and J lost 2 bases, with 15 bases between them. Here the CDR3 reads CASSLAFPGLNYGYTF. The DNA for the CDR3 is TGTGCCAGCAGTTTAGCTTTCCCGGGTTTGAACTATGGCTACACCTTC.

The CDR3 loop is CASSVGYSDTSFNEQYF. The CDR3 coding sequence is TGTGCCAGCAGCGTAGGGTATTCGGACACTTCTTTCAACGAGCAGTACTTC. The V gene is TRBV9, the J gene TRBJ2-7; D perhaps matches TRBD1 (5 bases). The CDR3 sequence is 17 residues long. V shed 0 bases and J shed 5 bases, with 21 bases lying between them. The V gene's germline CDR1 is SGDLS and CDR2 YYNGEE.

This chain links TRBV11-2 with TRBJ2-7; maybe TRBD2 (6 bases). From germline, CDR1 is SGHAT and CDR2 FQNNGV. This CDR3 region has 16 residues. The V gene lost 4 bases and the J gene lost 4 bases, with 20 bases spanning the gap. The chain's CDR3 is CASSSGVGRRPYEQYF. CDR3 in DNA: TGTGCCAGCAGCTCGGGGGTAGGACGGAGGCCTTACGAGCAGTACTTC.

CDR3 sequence reads: CASSLLGDYEQYF. CDR3 bases: TGCGCCAGCAGCTTGTTAGGAGACTACGAGCAGTACTTC. The genes are TRBV5-1 and TRBJ2-7; D remains unclear. The V gene's germline CDR1 is SGHRS and CDR2 YFSETQ. Trimming shortened V by 1 base and J by 3 bases, and 8 bases separated the two germline ends. The CDR3 covers 13 residues.

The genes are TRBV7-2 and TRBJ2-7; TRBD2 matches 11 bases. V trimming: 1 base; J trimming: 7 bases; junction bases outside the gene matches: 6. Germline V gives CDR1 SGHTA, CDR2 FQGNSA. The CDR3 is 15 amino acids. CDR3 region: CASSLELAGGYEQYF. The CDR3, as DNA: TGTGCCAGCAGCTTAGAGCTAGCGGGAGGATATGAGCAGTACTTC.

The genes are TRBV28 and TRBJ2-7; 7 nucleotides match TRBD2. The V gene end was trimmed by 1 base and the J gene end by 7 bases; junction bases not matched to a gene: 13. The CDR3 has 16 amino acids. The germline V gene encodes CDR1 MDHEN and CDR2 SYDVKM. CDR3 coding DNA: TGTGCCAGCAGTTTATCCAAGGCTAGCGGTGTACAAGAGCAGTACTTC. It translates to CASSLSKASGVQEQYF.

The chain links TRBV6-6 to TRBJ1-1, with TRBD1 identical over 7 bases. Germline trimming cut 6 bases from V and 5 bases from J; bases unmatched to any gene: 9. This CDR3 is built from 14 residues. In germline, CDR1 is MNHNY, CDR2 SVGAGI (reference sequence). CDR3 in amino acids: CASRENTGVTEAFF. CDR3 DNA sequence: TGTGCCAGCAGAGAAAATACAGGGGTAACTGAAGCTTTCTTT.

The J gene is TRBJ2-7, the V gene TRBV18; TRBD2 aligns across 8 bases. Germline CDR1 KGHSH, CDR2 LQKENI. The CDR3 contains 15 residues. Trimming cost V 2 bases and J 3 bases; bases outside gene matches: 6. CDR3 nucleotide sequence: TGTGCCAGCTCACCAGTTGCGGGAGGTGTCTACGAGCAGTACTTC. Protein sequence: CASSPVAGGVYEQYF.

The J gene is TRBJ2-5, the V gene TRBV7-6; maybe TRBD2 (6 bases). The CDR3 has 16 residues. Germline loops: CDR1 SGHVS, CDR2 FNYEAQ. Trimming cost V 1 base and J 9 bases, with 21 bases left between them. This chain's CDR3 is CASSLVVSWGTGAQYF. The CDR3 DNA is TGTGCCAGCAGCTTAGTGGTGTCTTGGGGCACGGGGGCCCAGTACTTC.